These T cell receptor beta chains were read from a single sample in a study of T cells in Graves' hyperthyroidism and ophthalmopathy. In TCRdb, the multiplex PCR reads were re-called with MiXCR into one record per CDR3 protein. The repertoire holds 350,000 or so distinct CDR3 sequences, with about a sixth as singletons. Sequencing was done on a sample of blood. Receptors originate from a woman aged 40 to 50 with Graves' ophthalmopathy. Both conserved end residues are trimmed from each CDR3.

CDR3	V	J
ASSYLGDRTLSNTEAF	TRBV6-2/TRBV6-3	TRBJ1-1
ASRRNGGELF	TRBV12-3/TRBV12-4	TRBJ2-2
ASSNTPGTDNTEAF	TRBV7-6	TRBJ1-1
ASSVAQGGTQY	TRBV9	TRBJ2-5
ASSNVKQGRMAPLH	TRBV28	TRBJ1-6
ASRKDRETQY	TRBV6-1	TRBJ2-5
ASSRDYAGELF	TRBV7-3	TRBJ2-2
ASAIVGRNTGELF	TRBV28	TRBJ2-2
ASSQDRLQPQH	TRBV4-2	TRBJ1-5
ASSLAGVGGGNTIY	TRBV12-3/TRBV12-4	TRBJ1-3
ASVIPGANVLT	TRBV2	TRBJ2-6
ASSQGGRQSQH	TRBV4-1	TRBJ1-5
ASSVEGASEQY	TRBV9	TRBJ2-7
ASSIQGAGETQY	TRBV7-2	TRBJ2-5
ASSFRGGSNQPQH	TRBV28	TRBJ1-5
ASRLGGGGETQY	TRBV12-3/TRBV12-4	TRBJ2-5
AWSSNSNQPQH	TRBV30	TRBJ1-5
ASSYGSGGAYEQY	TRBV6-5	TRBJ2-7
SVTGGVRREQY	TRBV29-1	TRBJ2-7
ASSLDRGREQPQH	TRBV11-2	TRBJ1-5
ASSISDRLQNTEAF	TRBV19	TRBJ1-1
ASSENYGDEQY	TRBV10-1	TRBJ2-7
ASSSLAGYTGELF	TRBV28	TRBJ2-2
ASSRDGTGLYEQY	TRBV5-1	TRBJ2-7
SAPHQGPSNYGYT	TRBV20-1	TRBJ1-2